This TCR beta chain was recovered during a study of T cells in Graves' hyperthyroidism and ophthalmopathy. Study findings and constraints: Ophthalmopathy stood apart from stable hyperthyroidism in a 13 V-J model. Most thyroid clonotypes expanded above 0.001 were also detected in blood.

This clonotype was seen repeatedly, ten times or more. Its antigen remains unknown. Amplified TCR beta CDR3 regions came from RNA transcripts. During a first-round RT-PCR of the TCR CDR3, the HTBI primer set was used. TCRdb fed the multiplex PCR reads into MiXCR, producing one record per CDR3 protein. The sample shows fewer than 700,000 distinct CDR3 sequences, 15% to 20% of them seen only once. The CDR3 runs 16 residues. Germline V gives CDR1 LGHNT, CDR2 FRNRAP. Trimming left V 0 bases short and J 1 base short, with 13 bases between. Disease duration under 2 months; hyperthyroidism patients were aged 18 to 65. The PBMCs were sourced from fresh peripheral blood (10 ml).

This clonotype was obtained from a woman between 25 and 40 years old with Graves' hyperthyroidism. The rearrangement links TRBV12-5 to TRBJ2-7, with D perhaps matching TRBD1 (5 bases). What was sequenced was blood. The CDR3 reads CASGLVYLRVSYEQYF. CDR3 nucleotide sequence: TGTGCTAGTGGTTTGGTATATCTCAGGGTATCCTACGAGCAGTACTTC.